This T cell receptor (beta chain) is from a study of CD8 T cells in ankylosing spondylitis (dated by TCRdb to the late 2010s). Context from the whole study: To find TCR variants linked to disease, the study profiled T cell receptor beta repertoires in ankylosing spondylitis patients and healthy donors. The whole study cohort included some 100 healthy donors and 25 ankylosing spondylitis patients. Peripheral blood was sampled, and synovial fluid was additionally collected from ankylosing spondylitis patients. Broader findings and caveats from the paper: A TCR beta motif made up of several highly homologous amino acid variants appeared to be characteristic of blood from ankylosing spondylitis patients. A CD8+ phenotype was shown by the disease-linked clones, which were found at relatively low frequencies in peripheral blood. According to the report, matched synovial fluid samples from ankylosing spondylitis patients were significantly enriched for the disease-linked clones. Some motif variants had previously been reported in the synovial fluid and blood of reactive arthritis patients, which suggests shared mechanisms of disease initiation.

This clonotype came up a few times. The antigen it recognizes is unknown. Qualities for individual bases were not recorded, and no much larger clone is one base off. Trimming takes 3 bases from V and 4 bases from J, and the germline ends sit 8 bases apart. The CDR3 spans 13 residues, from the cysteine through the phenylalanine. This entry keeps only the CDR3 DNA: 39 bases, framed from base 1. The germline V gene specifies KGHSH as CDR1 and LQKENI as CDR2. The run used an Illumina HiSeq 2500. TCR beta libraries were prepared by quantitative 5'-RACE with molecular barcodes. The original methods were these. A new computational method, built on a probabilistic model of VDJ rearrangement, was used to identify disease-linked TCR variants. TCRdb trimmed public reads at Q25 via fastp, called clones via MiXCR and kept in-frame beta chains. Identical CDR3 protein sequences are pooled into one entry, listed with their most common genes and DNA. The V and J calls and clone size are TCRdb's, not the authors'. This sample gives hundreds of thousands of distinct CDR3 sequences in total; roughly 12% of them show up just once. The ten largest account for 0.51% of the sample.

Recombination linked TRBV18 to TRBJ2-3; the D gene is not confidently resolved. The TCR was taken from a male donor with ankylosing spondylitis. The sample comprised blood, either unsorted or a sorted T cell fraction (not recorded which). The DNA sequence is TGTGCCAGCTCACCTAAGCGTCCAGATACGCAGTATTTT. Its coded protein is CASSPKRPDTQYF.